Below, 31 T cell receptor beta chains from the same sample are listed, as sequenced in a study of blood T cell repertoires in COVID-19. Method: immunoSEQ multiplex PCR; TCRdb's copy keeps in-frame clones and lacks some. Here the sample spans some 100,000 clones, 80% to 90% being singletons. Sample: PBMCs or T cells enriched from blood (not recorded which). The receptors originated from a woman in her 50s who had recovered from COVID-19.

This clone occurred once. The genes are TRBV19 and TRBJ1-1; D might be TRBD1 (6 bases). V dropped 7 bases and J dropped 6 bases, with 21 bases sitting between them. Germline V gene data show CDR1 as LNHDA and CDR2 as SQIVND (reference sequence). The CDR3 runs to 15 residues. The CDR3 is CASILSRGKGPEAFF. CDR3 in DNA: TGTGCCAGTATCCTGAGCAGGGGAAAGGGGCCTGAAGCTTTCTTT. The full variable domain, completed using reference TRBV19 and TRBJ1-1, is DGGITQSPKYLFRKEGQNVTLSCEQNLNHDAMYWYRQDPGQGLRLIYYSQIVNDFQKGDIAEGYSVSREKKESFPLTVTSAQKNPTAFYLCASILSRGKGPEAFFGQGTRLTVV.

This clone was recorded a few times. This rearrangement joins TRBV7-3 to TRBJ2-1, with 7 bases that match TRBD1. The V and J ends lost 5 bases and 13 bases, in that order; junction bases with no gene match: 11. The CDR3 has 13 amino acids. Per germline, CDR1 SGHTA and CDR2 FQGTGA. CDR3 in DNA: TGTGCCAGCAGCGGTCCCCCACAGGGGTCCCAGTTCTTC. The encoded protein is CASSGPPQGSQFF.

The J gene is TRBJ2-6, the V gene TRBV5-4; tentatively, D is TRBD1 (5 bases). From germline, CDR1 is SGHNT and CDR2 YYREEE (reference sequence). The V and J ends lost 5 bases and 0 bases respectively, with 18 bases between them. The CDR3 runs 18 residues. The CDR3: CASRIGQAYPSGANVLTF. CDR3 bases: TGTGCCAGCAGAATTGGACAAGCATATCCCTCTGGGGCCAACGTCCTGACTTTC.

The CDR3 nucleotides are TGTGCCAGTCGAGGACAGGGATATGGCTACACCTTC. Amino acids: CASRGQGYGYTF. The chain is built from TRBV28 and TRBJ1-2, with 8 positions matching TRBD1. Germline V lookup: CDR1 MDHEN, CDR2 SYDVKM. V shed 9 bases and J 5 bases; nucleotides not matched to a gene: 5. CDR3 length equals 12 residues.

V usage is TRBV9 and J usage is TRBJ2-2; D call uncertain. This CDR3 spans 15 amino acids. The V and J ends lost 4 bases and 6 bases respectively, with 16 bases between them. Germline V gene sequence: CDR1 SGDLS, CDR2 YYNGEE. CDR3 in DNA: TGTGCCAGCAGCCCGCGAGCGATTAGTGCCGGGGAGCTGTTTTTT. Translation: CASSPRAISAGELFF.

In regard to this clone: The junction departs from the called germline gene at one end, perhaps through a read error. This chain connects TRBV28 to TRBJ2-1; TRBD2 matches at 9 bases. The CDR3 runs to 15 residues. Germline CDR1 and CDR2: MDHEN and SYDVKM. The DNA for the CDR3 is TGTGCCAGCAGTCACGCAGCGGGGGGCCTCCGGGGTGGGCTCTTC. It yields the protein CASSHAAGGLRGGLF.

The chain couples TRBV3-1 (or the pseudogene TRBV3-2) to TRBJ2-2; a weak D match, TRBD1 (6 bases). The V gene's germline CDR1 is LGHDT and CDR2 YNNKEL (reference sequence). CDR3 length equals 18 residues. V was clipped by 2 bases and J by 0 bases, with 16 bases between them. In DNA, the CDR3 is TGTGCCAGCAGCCAACTGGGACAATCAACCGCGAACACCGGGGAGCTGTTTTTT. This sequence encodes CASSQLGQSTANTGELFF.

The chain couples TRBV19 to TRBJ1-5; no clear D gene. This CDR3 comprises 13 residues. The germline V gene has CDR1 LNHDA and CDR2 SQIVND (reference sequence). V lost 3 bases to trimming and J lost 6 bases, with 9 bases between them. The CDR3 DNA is TGTGCCAGTAGTATTGCGGGGATTCAGCCCCAGCATTTT. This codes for CASSIAGIQPQHF.

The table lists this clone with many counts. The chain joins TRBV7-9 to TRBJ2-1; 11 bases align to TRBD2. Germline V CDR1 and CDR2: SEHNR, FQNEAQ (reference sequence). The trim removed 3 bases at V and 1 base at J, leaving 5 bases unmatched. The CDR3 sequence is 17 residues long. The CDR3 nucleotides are TGTGCCAGCAGCTTGGCGACTAGCGGGGCGTCCTACAATGAGCAGTTCTTC. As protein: CASSLATSGASYNEQFF.

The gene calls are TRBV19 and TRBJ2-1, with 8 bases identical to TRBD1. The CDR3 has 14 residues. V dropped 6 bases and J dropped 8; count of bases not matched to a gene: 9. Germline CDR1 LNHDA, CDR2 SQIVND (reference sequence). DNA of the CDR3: TGTGCCAGTAGCGGGACAGGAGGGCTCGATGAGCAGTTCTTC. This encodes CASSGTGGLDEQFF.

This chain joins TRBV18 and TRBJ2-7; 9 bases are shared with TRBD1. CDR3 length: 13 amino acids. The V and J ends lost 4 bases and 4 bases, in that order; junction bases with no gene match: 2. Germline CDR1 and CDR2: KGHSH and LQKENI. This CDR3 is CASSQQGAYEQYF. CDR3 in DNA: TGTGCCAGCTCACAACAGGGGGCATACGAGCAGTACTTC.

The CDR3 DNA is TGTGCCAGCAGCCAAGCGACTAGCGGGAGGGTGGATGAGCAGTTCTTC. Its translation: CASSQATSGRVDEQFF. The chain recombines TRBV3-1 (or the pseudogene TRBV3-2) with TRBJ2-1, with 14 bases matching TRBD2. Trimming at V came to 1 base and at J to 8 bases, leaving 4 bases not matched to a gene. CDR1 LGHDT and CDR2 YNNKEL come from the germline V gene (reference sequence). CDR3 size: 16 residues.

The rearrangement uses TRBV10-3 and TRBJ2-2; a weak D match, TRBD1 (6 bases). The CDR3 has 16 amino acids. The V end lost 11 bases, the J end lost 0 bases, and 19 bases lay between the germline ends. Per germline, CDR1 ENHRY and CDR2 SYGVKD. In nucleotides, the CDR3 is TGTGCCCTACGTCCGGGAACAGGGACGAACACCGGGGAGCTGTTTTTT. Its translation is CALRPGTGTNTGELFF.

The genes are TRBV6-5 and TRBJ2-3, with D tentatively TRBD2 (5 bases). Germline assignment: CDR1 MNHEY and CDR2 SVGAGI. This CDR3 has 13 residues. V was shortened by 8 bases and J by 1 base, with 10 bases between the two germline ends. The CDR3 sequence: CASGSSGTDTQYF. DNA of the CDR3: TGTGCCAGCGGGAGTTCGGGCACAGATACGCAGTATTTT.

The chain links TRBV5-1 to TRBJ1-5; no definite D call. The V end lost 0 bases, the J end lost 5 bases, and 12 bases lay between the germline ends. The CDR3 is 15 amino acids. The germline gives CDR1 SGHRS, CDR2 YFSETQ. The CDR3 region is CASSLGPREDQPQHF. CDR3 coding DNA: TGCGCCAGCAGCTTGGGTCCCCGGGAAGATCAGCCCCAGCATTTT.

CDR3 amino acids: CASSRPGLAADTQYF. The CDR3 DNA reads TGTGCCAGCAGCCGACCGGGACTAGCCGCAGATACGCAGTATTTT. The V call is TRBV14, the J call TRBJ2-3; TRBD2 aligns across 9 bases. The germline V gene has CDR1 SGHDN and CDR2 FVKESK. J gave up 4 bases and V 4 bases, and 6 bases lay outside the gene matches. The CDR3 runs 15 residues.

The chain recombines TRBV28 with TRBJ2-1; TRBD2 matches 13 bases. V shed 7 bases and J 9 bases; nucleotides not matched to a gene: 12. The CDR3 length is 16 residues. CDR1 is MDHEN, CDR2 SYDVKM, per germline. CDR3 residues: CASTRSGTSGMGEQFF. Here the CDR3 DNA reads TGTGCCAGCACCCGATCCGGGACTAGCGGGATGGGTGAGCAGTTCTTC.

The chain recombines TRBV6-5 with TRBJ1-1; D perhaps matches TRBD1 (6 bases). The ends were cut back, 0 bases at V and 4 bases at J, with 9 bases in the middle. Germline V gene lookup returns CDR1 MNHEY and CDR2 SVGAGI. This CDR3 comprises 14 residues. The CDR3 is CASSYSGARTEAFF. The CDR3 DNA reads TGTGCCAGCAGTTACTCGGGGGCGCGCACTGAAGCTTTCTTT.

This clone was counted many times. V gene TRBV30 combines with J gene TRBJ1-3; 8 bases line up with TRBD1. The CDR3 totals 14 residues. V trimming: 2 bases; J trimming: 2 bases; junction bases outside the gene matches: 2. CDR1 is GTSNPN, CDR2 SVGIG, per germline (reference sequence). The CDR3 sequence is CAWSLDRAGNTIYF. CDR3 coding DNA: TGTGCCTGGAGTTTGGACAGGGCTGGAAACACCATATATTTT. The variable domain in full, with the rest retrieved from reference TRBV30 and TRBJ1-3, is SQTIHQWPATLVQPVGSPLSLECTVEGTSNPNLYWYRQAAGRGLQLLFYSVGIGQISSEVPQNLSASRPQDRQFILSSKKLLLSDSGFYLCAWSLDRAGNTIYFGEGSWLTVV.

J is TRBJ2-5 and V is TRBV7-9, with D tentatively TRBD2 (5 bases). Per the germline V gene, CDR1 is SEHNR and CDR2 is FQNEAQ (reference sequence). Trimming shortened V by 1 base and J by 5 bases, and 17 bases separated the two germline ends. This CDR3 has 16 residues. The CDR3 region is CASSLDPGRSGETQYF. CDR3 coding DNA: TGTGCCAGCAGCTTAGATCCCGGCCGTTCGGGGGAGACCCAGTACTTC.

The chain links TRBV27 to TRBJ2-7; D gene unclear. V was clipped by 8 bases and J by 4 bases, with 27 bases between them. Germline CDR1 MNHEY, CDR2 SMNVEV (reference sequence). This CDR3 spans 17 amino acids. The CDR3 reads CASQFKGSRWSIYEQYF. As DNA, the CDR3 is TGTGCCAGCCAGTTTAAAGGTTCGAGGTGGAGCATTTACGAGCAGTACTTC.

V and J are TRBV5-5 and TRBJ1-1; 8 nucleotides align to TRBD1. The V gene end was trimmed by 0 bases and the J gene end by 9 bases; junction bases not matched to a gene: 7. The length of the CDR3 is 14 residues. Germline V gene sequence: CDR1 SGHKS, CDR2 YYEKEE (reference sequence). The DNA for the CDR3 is TGTGCCAGCAGCTTGGCTGGGACAGGAGGGAAAGCTTTCTTT. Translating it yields CASSLAGTGGKAFF.

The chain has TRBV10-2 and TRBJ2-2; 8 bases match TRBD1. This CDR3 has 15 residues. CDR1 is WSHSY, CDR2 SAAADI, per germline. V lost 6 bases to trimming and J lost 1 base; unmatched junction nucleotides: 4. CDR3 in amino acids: CASSTGTGNTGELFF. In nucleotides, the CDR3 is TGCGCCAGCAGCACCGGGACAGGGAACACCGGGGAGCTGTTTTTT.

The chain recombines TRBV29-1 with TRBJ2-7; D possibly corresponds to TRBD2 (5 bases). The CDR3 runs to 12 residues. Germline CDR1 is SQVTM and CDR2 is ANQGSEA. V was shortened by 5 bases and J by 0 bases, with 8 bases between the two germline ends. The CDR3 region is CSVSSGSYEQYF. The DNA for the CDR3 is TGCAGCGTTTCAAGCGGCTCCTACGAGCAGTACTTC.

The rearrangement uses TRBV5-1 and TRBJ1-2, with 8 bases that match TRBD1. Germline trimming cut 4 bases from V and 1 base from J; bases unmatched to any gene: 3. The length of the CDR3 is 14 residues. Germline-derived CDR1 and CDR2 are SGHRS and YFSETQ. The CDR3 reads CASSNGQGNYGYTF. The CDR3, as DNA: TGCGCCAGCAGCAACGGACAGGGTAACTATGGCTACACCTTC.

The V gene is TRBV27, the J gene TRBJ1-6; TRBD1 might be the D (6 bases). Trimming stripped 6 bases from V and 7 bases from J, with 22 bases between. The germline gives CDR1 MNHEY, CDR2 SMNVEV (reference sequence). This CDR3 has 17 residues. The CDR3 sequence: CASSPMGGAGDNSPLHF. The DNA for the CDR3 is TGTGCCAGCAGCCCCATGGGGGGGGCAGGGGACAATTCACCCCTCCACTTT.

CDR3 nucleotide sequence: TGTGCCAGCAGCGGAAGGCAGGATGGACAGTGGGCGAGCACCGGGGAGCTGTTTTTT. Its translation is CASSGRQDGQWASTGELFF. This sequence joins TRBV9 and TRBJ2-2; D is possibly TRBD1 (6 bases). The CDR3 contains 19 residues. Trimming took 3 bases from V and 4 from J, leaving 25 bases between them. The germline CDR1 and CDR2 sequences are SGDLS and YYNGEE.

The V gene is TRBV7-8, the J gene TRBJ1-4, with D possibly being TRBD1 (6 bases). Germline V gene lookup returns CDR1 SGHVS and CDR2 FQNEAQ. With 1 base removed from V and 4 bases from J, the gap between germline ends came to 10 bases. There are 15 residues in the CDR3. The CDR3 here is CASSLDGQSNEKLFF. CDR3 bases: TGTGCCAGCAGCTTAGACGGACAGAGTAATGAAAAACTGTTTTTT.

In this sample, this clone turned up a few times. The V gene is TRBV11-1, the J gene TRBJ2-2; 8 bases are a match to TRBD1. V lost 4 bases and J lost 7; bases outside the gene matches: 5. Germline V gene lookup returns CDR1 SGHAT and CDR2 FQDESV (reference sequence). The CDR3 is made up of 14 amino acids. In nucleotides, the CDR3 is TGTGCCAGCAGCTCTGGACAGGGCGGCGGGGAGCTGTTTTTT. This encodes CASSSGQGGGELFF.

CDR3 DNA sequence: TGCAGCACCGCCCCAGGGCTGGAGACCCAGTACTTC. Translated, it gives CSTAPGLETQYF. The V and J genes are TRBV29-1 and TRBJ2-5; weak D call: TRBD1 (5 bases). The CDR3 spans 12 residues. Trimming stripped 8 bases from V and 5 bases from J, with 15 bases between. Germline V gene data show CDR1 as SQVTM and CDR2 as ANQGSEA.

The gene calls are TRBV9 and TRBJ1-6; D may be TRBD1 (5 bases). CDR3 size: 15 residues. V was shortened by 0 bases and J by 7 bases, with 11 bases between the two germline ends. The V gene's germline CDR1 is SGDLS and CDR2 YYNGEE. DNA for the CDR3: TGTGCCAGCAGCGTAGGAAGCAGGGCGAATTCACCCCTCCACTTT. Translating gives CASSVGSRANSPLHF. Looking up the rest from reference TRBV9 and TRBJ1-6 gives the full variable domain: DSGVTQTPKHLITATGQRVTLRCSPRSGDLSVYWYQQSLDQGLQFLIQYYNGEERAKGNILERFSAQQFPDLHSELNLSSLELGDSALYFCASSVGSRANSPLHFGNGTRLTVT.